This T cell receptor beta chain came from a study of OX40 agonist ivuxolimab in advanced cancers. Whole-study context: Patients' therapy was ivuxolimab, an antibody that acts as an agonist of OX40 (CD134). With a range of roughly 20 to 85, age averaged 60 years, and 65% to 90% were male.

In the case of this clone: The target antigen is unknown.

Study-level results: The authors also found low normalized T-cell clonal expansion in some nonresponders. Some of the lowest clonal expansion was seen in partial responders at 0.1-3.0 mg/kg.

From germline, CDR1 is SGHTA and CDR2 FQGTGA. V dropped 1 base and J dropped 7; count of bases not matched to a gene: 3. This CDR3 region has 14 residues. Sequencing was performed with immunoSEQ multiplex PCR; in TCRdb, only in-frame clones are kept and a portion is missing. The data show some 100,000 clones, with approximately 80% seen just once and roughly 1.1% held by the top ten. The V call is TRBV7-3, the J call TRBJ2-2, with TRBD2 matching over 7 bases. This sequence was found in an adult with an advanced solid tumor such as melanoma, head and neck, liver or kidney cancer. The sample consisted of CD4+ or CD8+ T cells sorted from blood, taken in a trial of the OX40 agonist ivuxolimab. The CDR3 DNA is TGTGCCAGCAGCTTAAGCGGGGGTGGCGGGGAGCTGTTTTTT. This gives the protein CASSLSGGGGELFF.